This T cell receptor (beta chain) was found in a study of identical twins. TCRdb called the 5' RACE reads again in MiXCR, with one record for every CDR3 protein. The table lists around 250,000 distinct CDR3 sequences, about 8.3% of them singletons. Germline-derived CDR1 and CDR2 are MNHEY and SMNVEV (reference sequence). CDR3 length: 17 amino acids. V was cut by 0 bases and J by 3 bases, with 18 bases left in between. Donors uniformly comprised healthy Caucasians. The data also belong to a second study, concerning yellow fever vaccine responses in identical twins.

The chain couples TRBV27 to TRBJ2-7; D is perhaps TRBD1 or TRBD2 (5 bases each). This sequence originates from a woman between 18 and 29 years old in good health. The sample taken for sequencing was CD8+ T cells sorted from blood. For the CDR3, the DNA is TGTGCCAGCAGTTTATCGCTGGGACCAGTAGGTATCTACGAGCAGTACTTC. This sequence encodes CASSLSLGPVGIYEQYF.